This T cell receptor (beta chain) was captured in a study of T cell responses to AZD1222 COVID-19 vaccine. Clones were sequenced by immunoSEQ multiplex PCR, and TCRdb holds only the in-frame ones, with some missing. Of over 110,000 clones in the sample, roughly 92% were seen once. The TCR was taken from an adult in good health. The sequencing used peripheral blood, collected on day 0 of AZD1222 vaccination.

CDR3 DNA sequence: TGCGCCAGCAGCTTGGATGGGGTAGGACTCTACAATGAGCAGTTCTTC. Translation: CASSLDGVGLYNEQFF. This chain joins TRBV5-1 and TRBJ2-1, with D perhaps matching TRBD2 (5 bases). The CDR3 covers 16 residues. Trimming pared 0 bases from V and 3 bases from J, leaving 13 bases between. CDR1 is SGHRS, CDR2 YFSETQ, per germline.